These 24 T cell receptor beta chains were sequenced from one sample in a study of blood T cell repertoires in COVID-19. Libraries were prepared by immunoSEQ multiplex PCR; TCRdb keeps only in-frame clonotypes and omits some of them. The table has about 160,000 clones, around 80% seen once. Sequenced sample: peripheral blood. The receptor source for this set is a woman at least 80 years old with active or convalescent COVID-19.

This clone was seen more than once but under ten times. The chain combines TRBV25-1 with TRBJ2-2; 11 bases fit TRBD2. The CDR3 spans 16 residues. Unmatched junction bases numbered 10, after V lost 6 bases and J lost 7 bases. In germline, CDR1 is MGHDK, CDR2 SYGVNS. The CDR3 loop is CASRKTGLAGGGELFF. In DNA form, the CDR3 reads TGTGCCAGCAGAAAAACCGGCCTAGCGGGGGGCGGGGAGCTGTTTTTT.

The chain carries TRBV6-5 and TRBJ1-5, with D unresolved. Germline-derived CDR1 and CDR2 are MNHEY and SVGAGI. Trimming cost V 6 bases and J 5 bases, with 14 bases left between them. The CDR3 is 14 residues long. The CDR3 DNA reads TGTGCCAGCAGCATCCAGGCACCTGATCAGCCCCAGCATTTT. This sequence encodes CASSIQAPDQPQHF.

V usage is TRBV7-9 and J usage is TRBJ1-3; TRBD1 aligns across 10 bases. The CDR3 spans 14 residues. Germline CDR1 reads SEHNR; CDR2 reads FQNEAQ (reference sequence). Trimming took 5 bases from V and 8 from J; bases not matched to a gene: 6. The CDR3 spells CASSPGGTGDTIYF. The CDR3 nucleotides read TGTGCCAGCAGCCCGGGGGGGACAGGGGACACCATATATTTT. The full variable domain, its missing parts supplied by reference TRBV7-9 and TRBJ1-3, is DTGVSQNPRHKITKRGQNVTFRCDPISEHNRLYWYRQTLGQGPEFLTYFQNEAQLEKSRLLSDRFSAERPKGSFSTLEIQRTEQGDSAMYLCASSPGGTGDTIYFGEGSWLTVV.

The chain links TRBV5-5 to TRBJ1-2; 7 bases map to TRBD1. V gave up 0 bases and J gave up 4 bases; unmatched junction bases: 9. Looked up from germline, CDR1 is SGHKS and CDR2 is YYEKEE (reference sequence). CDR3 length equals 16 residues. CDR3 amino acids: CASSLAPGQTSYGYTF. Here the CDR3 DNA reads TGTGCCAGCAGCTTGGCCCCGGGACAGACGTCCTATGGCTACACCTTC.

This chain connects TRBV28 to TRBJ2-5; D perhaps matches TRBD2 (7 bases). Per the germline V gene, CDR1 is MDHEN and CDR2 is SYDVKM. The CDR3 is 16 residues long. The germline V and J ends were trimmed by 7 bases and 9 bases, with 27 bases remaining between them. CDR3 coding DNA: TGTGCCAGCAACAAAAGGGGGGGCCGGCGCCTTGAGGCCCAGTACTTC. Amino acids: CASNKRGGRRLEAQYF.

The chain combines TRBV4-2 with TRBJ2-1; 10 positions match TRBD2. The V gene end was trimmed by 1 base and the J gene end by 0 bases; junction bases not matched to a gene: 0. The germline gives CDR1 LGHNA, CDR2 YNFKEQ. The CDR3 totals 16 residues. This chain's CDR3 is CASSQGTSGSYNEQFF. For the CDR3, the DNA is TGTGCCAGCAGCCAAGGGACTAGCGGCTCCTACAATGAGCAGTTCTTC.

This clone came up a few times. The chain has TRBV30 and TRBJ1-2, with D unresolved. Trimming stripped 0 bases from V and 7 bases from J, with 18 bases between. The CDR3 totals 15 residues. Germline V lookup: CDR1 GTSNPN, CDR2 SVGIG (reference sequence). The CDR3 reads CAWSVTSTGGVGYTF. DNA for the CDR3: TGTGCCTGGAGTGTAACGTCGACGGGCGGGGTTGGCTACACCTTC.

The rearrangement joins TRBV9 to TRBJ2-7; maybe TRBD1 (6 bases). The V end was cut by 0 bases, the J end by 6 bases, with 10 bases between. The CDR3 is made up of 13 amino acids. The V gene's germline CDR1 is SGDLS and CDR2 YYNGEE. CDR3 DNA sequence: TGTGCCAGCAGCGTAGGACAGGCGGGCGAGCAGTACTTC. It codes for CASSVGQAGEQYF.

The chain combines TRBV2 with TRBJ1-2; D possibly corresponds to TRBD1 (5 bases). V was trimmed by 3 bases and J by 6 bases, leaving 11 bases between them. The CDR3 is 13 amino acids. Germline CDR1 is SNHLY and CDR2 is FYNNEI. The CDR3 DNA is TGTGCCAGCAGTGAGGCAGGGATCAATGGCTACACCTTC. It is translated as CASSEAGINGYTF.

The chain is built from TRBV13 and TRBJ1-2; the D is unclear. Trimming cost V 4 bases and J 4 bases, with 13 bases left between them. CDR3 length: 14 amino acids. Germline V lookup: CDR1 PRHDT, CDR2 FYEKMQ (reference sequence). The CDR3 DNA reads TGTGCCAGCAGCTCTGGCGTCTCGGGCTATGGCTACACCTTC. It yields the protein CASSSGVSGYGYTF.

CDR3 in DNA: TGTGCCAGCAGAAGACTAGCGGGGGTCCTAAGGGAGAATGAGCAGTTCTTC. It encodes CASRRLAGVLRENEQFF. The chain joins TRBV2 to TRBJ2-1; 12 nucleotides align to TRBD2. Germline V gene lookup returns CDR1 SNHLY and CDR2 FYNNEI. The V gene end was trimmed by 6 bases and the J gene end by 7 bases; junction bases not matched to a gene: 13. This CDR3 is built from 17 residues.

This chain uses TRBV3-1 (or the pseudogene TRBV3-2) with TRBJ1-5; no reliable D call. V was pared by 1 base and J by 1 base, with 11 bases between. CDR1 and CDR2 (germline): LGHDT, YNNKEL (reference sequence). The CDR3 is 16 amino acids. CDR3 in amino acids: CASSQGTGPSNQPQHF. The CDR3, as DNA: TGTGCCAGCAGCCAAGGTACGGGTCCAAGCAATCAGCCCCAGCATTTT.

The rearrangement links TRBV10-3 to TRBJ2-2, with 10 positions matching TRBD1. CDR1 is ENHRY, CDR2 SYGVKD, per germline. This CDR3 has 15 amino acids. J gave up 4 bases and V 3 bases, and 2 bases lay outside the gene matches. The CDR3 sequence: CAISDRTGGTGELFF. CDR3 sequence (DNA): TGTGCCATCAGTGACCGGACAGGGGGCACCGGGGAGCTGTTTTTT.

The chain has TRBV7-9 and TRBJ1-2, with 8 bases that match TRBD1. Trimming at V came to 3 bases and at J to 4 bases, leaving 7 bases not matched to a gene. Germline V gene sequence: CDR1 SEHNR, CDR2 FQNEAQ (reference sequence). This CDR3 has 15 amino acids. The CDR3 loop is CASSFPGGRGYGYTF. As DNA, the CDR3 is TGTGCCAGCAGCTTTCCAGGGGGCCGGGGCTATGGCTACACCTTC.

The rearrangement joins TRBV6-1 to TRBJ2-7; D uncertain. With 2 bases removed from V and 4 bases from J, the gap between germline ends came to 6 bases. Germline CDR1 reads MNHNS; CDR2 reads SASEGT. CDR3 size: 12 residues. Written as DNA, the CDR3 is TGTGCCAGCAGTGAACACGGGTACGAGCAGTACTTC. This codes for CASSEHGYEQYF.

This clone appeared once. The chain carries TRBV19 and TRBJ1-4; D uncertain. Looked up from germline, CDR1 is LNHDA and CDR2 is SQIVND (reference sequence). V was clipped by 3 bases and J by 6 bases, with 5 bases between them. The CDR3 has 12 amino acids. The CDR3 nucleotides are TGTGCCAGTAGTATGTCGGATGAAAAACTGTTTTTT. Translating gives CASSMSDEKLFF.

V and J are TRBV3-1 (or the pseudogene TRBV3-2) and TRBJ1-4; no clear D gene. V gave up 2 bases and J gave up 7 bases, with 8 bases separating them. Germline V lookup: CDR1 LGHDT, CDR2 YNNKEL (reference sequence). CDR3 size: 13 residues. CDR3 sequence: CASSQLSGEKLFF. Here the CDR3 DNA reads TGTGCCAGCAGCCAACTTAGTGGTGAAAAACTGTTTTTT.

This clone appeared once. The chain couples TRBV7-8 to TRBJ2-2; 14 nucleotides align to TRBD2. After removal of 5 bases from V and 6 bases from J, the junction contained 11 bases not matched to a gene. Germline V gene data show CDR1 as SGHVS and CDR2 as FQNEAQ. This CDR3 region has 18 residues. CDR3 nucleotides: TGTGCCAGCAGCCTCAACGGACTAGCGGGGGGCCGGGCCGGGGAGCTGTTTTTT. This codes for CASSLNGLAGGRAGELFF.

This chain links TRBV7-9 with TRBJ1-4, with TRBD1 identical over 9 bases. Per germline, CDR1 SEHNR and CDR2 FQNEAQ (reference sequence). The V and J ends lost 5 bases and 8 bases, in that order; junction bases with no gene match: 6. The CDR3 consists of 14 residues. The CDR3 reads CASSLGQGVEKLFF. DNA of the CDR3: TGTGCCAGCAGCCTGGGACAGGGTGTAGAAAAACTGTTTTTT.

This chain links TRBV7-6 with TRBJ1-1; D is ambiguous. This CDR3 spans 11 amino acids. Trimming left V 2 bases short and J 11 bases short, with 9 bases between. The germline V gene has CDR1 SGHVS and CDR2 FNYEAQ. The CDR3 DNA reads TGTGCCAGCAGCTTAAAACTTGAGGCTTTCTTT. Its protein product is CASSLKLEAFF.

The chain employs TRBV6-5 and TRBJ2-1, with D possibly matching TRBD1 (5 bases). This CDR3 is 11 amino acids long. Trimming removed 6 bases from V and 9 bases from J, with 9 bases in between. From germline, CDR1 is MNHEY and CDR2 SVGAGI. In nucleotides, the CDR3 is TGTGCCAGCAGCCCAGGGTCTGAGCAGTTCTTC. Translated: CASSPGSEQFF.

This sequence joins TRBV6-2 or TRBV6-3 and TRBJ2-1; 7 bases are a match to TRBD2. V trimming: 2 bases; J trimming: 4 bases; junction bases outside the gene matches: 17. The germline gives CDR1 MNHEY, CDR2 SVGEGT. This CDR3 comprises 19 residues. CDR3 in DNA: TGTGCCAGCAGTTACCCCTCAGAGGGAGAAGCGGGGCGGTACAATGAGCAGTTCTTC. It yields the protein CASSYPSEGEAGRYNEQFF.

This clone was seen a handful of times. This chain's CDR3 is CAWNRETGNTIYF. The CDR3 bases are TGTGCCTGGAACAGGGAGACAGGAAACACCATATATTTT. V is TRBV30 and J is TRBJ1-3, with D maybe TRBD1 (6 bases). The V gene's germline CDR1 is GTSNPN and CDR2 SVGIG (reference sequence). Between the trimmed V and J ends, which lost 4 bases and 4 bases, there was a span of 11 bases. The CDR3 is 13 residues long.

The chain carries TRBV18 and TRBJ2-7, with TRBD1 matching 8 bases. Germline V gene lookup returns CDR1 KGHSH and CDR2 LQKENI. The CDR3 totals 14 residues. Trimming at V came to 3 bases and at J to 7 bases, leaving 8 bases not matched to a gene. CDR3 sequence (DNA): TGTGCCAGCTCACCCGGACAGGGCTACGAGGAGCAGTACTTC. Protein sequence: CASSPGQGYEEQYF.